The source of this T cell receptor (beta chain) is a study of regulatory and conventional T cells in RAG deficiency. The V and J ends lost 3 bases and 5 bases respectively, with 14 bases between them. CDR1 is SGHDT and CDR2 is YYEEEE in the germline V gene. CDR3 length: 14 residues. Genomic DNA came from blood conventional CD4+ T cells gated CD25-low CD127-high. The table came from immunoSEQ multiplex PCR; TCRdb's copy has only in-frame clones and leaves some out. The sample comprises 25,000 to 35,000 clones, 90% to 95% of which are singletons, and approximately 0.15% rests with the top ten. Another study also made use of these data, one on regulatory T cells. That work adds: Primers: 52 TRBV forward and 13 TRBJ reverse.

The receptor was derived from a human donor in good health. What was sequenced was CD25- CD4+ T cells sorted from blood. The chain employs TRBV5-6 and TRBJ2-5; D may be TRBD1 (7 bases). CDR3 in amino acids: CASSSVTGTETQYF. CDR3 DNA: TGTGCCAGCAGCTCAGTGACAGGGACTGAGACCCAGTACTTC.